This entry describes one T cell receptor (beta chain). What it recognizes is unknown. The naive CD8 subset, CD45RO-negative cells positively selected for CCR7, excluded terminally differentiated effector memory CD45RA+ cells. The donors, healthy adults who were HIV-negative, had experienced no recent acute infections or vaccinations. This sample was included in a study of shared clonotypes between healthy human individuals. Deep-level running was used for the assay. Clones were sequenced by immunoSEQ multiplex PCR, and TCRdb holds only the in-frame ones, with some missing. The sample gives roughly 1,800,000 clones, roughly 94% of which show up once; 1% to 1.5% is in the top ten. V dropped 0 bases and J dropped 0 bases, with 9 bases sitting between them. Germline CDR1 ENHRY, CDR2 SYGVKD. CDR3 length equals 16 residues. Study conclusions and caveats: A reduction in generation probabilities was seen for non-shared clonotypes relative to those shared by all four donors.

This TCR came from a man between 18 and 35 years old in good health. The V call is TRBV10-3, the J call TRBJ2-1; D is ambiguous. Sequencing was performed on naive CD8+ T cells sorted from blood. The CDR3 protein is CAISESAADSYNEQFF. The CDR3 DNA is TGTGCCATCAGTGAGTCGGCGGCAGACTCCTACAATGAGCAGTTCTTC.